The present T cell receptor beta chain was sequenced within a study of somatic mutations in cytotoxic T cells in rheumatoid arthritis. About the research overall: Including V beta1+ cells that were sequenced for TCRB, some T-cell populations stained with V beta antibodies were flow-sorted at nearly 100% purity. Study observations and caveats: The slight TRBV07 underrepresentation in rheumatoid arthritis patients was not adjusted for multiple comparisons. For patients with rheumatoid arthritis, CD8+ clonality went up with age, while healthy controls showed no such change.

CD4+ cells and CD8+ cells were each obtained through positive magnetic bead selection, and their purity was assessed by flow cytometry. TCRdb's copy holds only in-frame clones and misses some; the assay was immunoSEQ multiplex PCR. The sample records fewer than 4,000 clones, over 80% being singletons. About this clone: Its target is not known.

The CDR3 is 17 residues long. Germline V gene sequence: CDR1 MNHEY, CDR2 SMNVEV (reference sequence). Trimming removed 4 bases from V and 2 bases from J; junction bases left unmatched: 7. The chain recombines TRBV27 with TRBJ2-7; 14 nucleotides align to TRBD2. Sequenced input: CD8+ T cells sorted from blood. This TCR was sampled from a man in his forties or fifties with rheumatoid arthritis. CDR3 in amino acids: CASSSGTSGRRAYEQYF. In DNA, the CDR3 is TGTGCCAGCAGTTCCGGGACTAGCGGGAGAAGGGCCTACGAGCAGTACTTC.